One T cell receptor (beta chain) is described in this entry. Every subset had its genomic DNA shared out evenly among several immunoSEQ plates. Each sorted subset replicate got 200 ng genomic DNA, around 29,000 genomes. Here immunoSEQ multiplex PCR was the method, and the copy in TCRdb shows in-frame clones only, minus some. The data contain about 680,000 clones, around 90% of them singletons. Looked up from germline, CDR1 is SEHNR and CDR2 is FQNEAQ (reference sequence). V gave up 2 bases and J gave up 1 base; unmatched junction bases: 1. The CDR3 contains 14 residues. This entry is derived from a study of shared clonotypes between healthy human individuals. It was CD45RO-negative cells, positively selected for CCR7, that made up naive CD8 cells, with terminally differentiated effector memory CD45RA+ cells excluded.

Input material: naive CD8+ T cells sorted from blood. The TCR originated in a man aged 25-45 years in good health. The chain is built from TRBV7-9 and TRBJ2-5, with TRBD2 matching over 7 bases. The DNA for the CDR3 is TGTGCCAGCAGCTTAACTAGCGCCCAAGAGACCCAGTACTTC. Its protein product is CASSLTSAQETQYF.